This TCR beta chain was profiled in a study of Ad26.COV2.S vaccination and SARS-CoV-2 variants. Study at large: The COV1001 Ad26.COV2.S trial arm included the donor. Intramuscular Ad26.COV2.S doses were given once or twice, 56 days apart.

Treatment specified: roughly 20 received Ad26.COV2.S at low or high dose, single or two shots; several received placebo; per-sample allocation not given. The samples date from day 63 after the first vaccine or placebo injection. Comment on this clone: Its antigen remains unknown.

Overall study findings and caveats: The authors reported substantial breadth in spike-specific CD8+ and CD4+ T cell responses after vaccination. Researchers cautioned that TCR breadth and depth analyses may have underestimated total T cell responses.

Produced via immunoSEQ multiplex PCR; TCRdb's table is partial and in-frame only. Of about 320,000 clones in the sample, roughly 90% were seen once. After removal of 5 bases from V and 11 bases from J, the junction contained 6 bases not matched to a gene. Germline CDR1 reads SGHTA; CDR2 reads FQGNSA. The CDR3 is 12 amino acids. The rearrangement links TRBV7-2 to TRBJ1-1, with 9 bases lining up with TRBD1. The source of this sequence is a person aged 18-60 years who received the Ad26.COV2.S COVID-19 vaccine or a placebo. The sample was peripheral blood, taken in a trial of Ad26.COV2.S vaccine versus placebo. CDR3 region: CASSRTGDLAFF. The CDR3 bases are TGTGCCAGCAGCCGGACAGGGGATTTGGCTTTCTTT.